The 3 T cell receptor beta chains listed next were all sequenced from one sample in a study of cytotoxic CD8 clonotypes in ibrutinib-treated CLL. TCRdb's copy holds only in-frame clones and misses some; the assay was immunoSEQ multiplex PCR. This sample has some 300,000 clones, with around four fifths found just once. The sequencing used PBMCs, collected before ibrutinib treatment. These receptors all come from a human donor with chronic lymphocytic leukemia.

The chain carries TRBV5-1 and TRBJ2-3, with TRBD1 as a possible D gene (6 bases). The CDR3 totals 16 residues. Germline values: CDR1 SGHRS, CDR2 YFSETQ. Between the trimmed V and J ends, which lost 4 bases and 6 bases, there was a span of 21 bases. The CDR3 here is CASSLGAFTLSDTQYF. The CDR3 bases are TGCGCCAGCAGCCTGGGGGCTTTCACCCTTAGCGATACGCAGTATTTT.

The J gene is TRBJ1-1, the V gene TRBV18; unclear D gene. This CDR3 has 14 residues. Trimming took off 2 bases at V and 0 bases at J, with 7 bases between the two ends. Germline loops: CDR1 KGHSH, CDR2 LQKENI. The CDR3 DNA follows: TGTGCCAGCTCACCAGGGGAATTGAACACTGAAGCTTTCTTT. Translating gives CASSPGELNTEAFF.

CDR3 coding DNA: TGTGCCAGCAGCAACACAGGGATTGGTCAGCCCCAGCATTTT. Its protein is CASSNTGIGQPQHF. The V gene is TRBV7-2, the J gene TRBJ1-5, with D maybe TRBD1 (6 bases). This CDR3 contains 14 residues. CDR1 and CDR2 (germline): SGHTA, FQGNSA. The ends were cut back, 5 bases at V and 6 bases at J, with 14 bases in the middle.